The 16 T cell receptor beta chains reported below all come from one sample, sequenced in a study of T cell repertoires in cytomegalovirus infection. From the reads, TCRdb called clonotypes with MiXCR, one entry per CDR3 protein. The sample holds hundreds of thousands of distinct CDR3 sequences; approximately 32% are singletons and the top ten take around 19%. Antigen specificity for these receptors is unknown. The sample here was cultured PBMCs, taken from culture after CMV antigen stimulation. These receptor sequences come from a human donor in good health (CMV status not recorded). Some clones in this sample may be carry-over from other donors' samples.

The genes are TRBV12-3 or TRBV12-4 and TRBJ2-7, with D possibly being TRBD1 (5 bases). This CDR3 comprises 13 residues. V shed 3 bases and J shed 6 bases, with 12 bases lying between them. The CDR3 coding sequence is TGTGCCAGCAGTTTTACAGGTAACAGCGAGCAGTACTTC. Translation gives CASSFTGNSEQYF.

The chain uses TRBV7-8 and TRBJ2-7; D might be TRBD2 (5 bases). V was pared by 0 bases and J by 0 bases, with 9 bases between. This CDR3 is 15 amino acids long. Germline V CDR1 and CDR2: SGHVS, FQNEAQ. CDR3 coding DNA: TGTGCCAGCAGCTTAGCGACTACAAGCTCCTACGAGCAGTACTTC. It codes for CASSLATTSSYEQYF.

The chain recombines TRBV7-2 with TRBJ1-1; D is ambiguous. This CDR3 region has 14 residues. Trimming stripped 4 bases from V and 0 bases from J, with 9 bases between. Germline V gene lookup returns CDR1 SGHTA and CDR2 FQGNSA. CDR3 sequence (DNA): TGTGCCAGCAGCTCAAGGGAGATGAACACTGAAGCTTTCTTT. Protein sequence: CASSSREMNTEAFF.

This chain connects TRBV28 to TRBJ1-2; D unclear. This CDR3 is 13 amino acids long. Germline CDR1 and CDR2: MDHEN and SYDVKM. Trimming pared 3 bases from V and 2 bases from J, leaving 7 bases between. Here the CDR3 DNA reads TGTGCCAGCAGTTTCCGGGTCAACTATGGCTACACCTTC. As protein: CASSFRVNYGYTF.

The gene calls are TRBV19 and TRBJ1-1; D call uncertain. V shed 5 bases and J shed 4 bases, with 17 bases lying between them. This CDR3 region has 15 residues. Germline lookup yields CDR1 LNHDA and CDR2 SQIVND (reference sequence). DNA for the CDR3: TGTGCCAGTAGTTCAGAAGGGCGAGGGATCACTGAAGCTTTCTTT. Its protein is CASSSEGRGITEAFF.

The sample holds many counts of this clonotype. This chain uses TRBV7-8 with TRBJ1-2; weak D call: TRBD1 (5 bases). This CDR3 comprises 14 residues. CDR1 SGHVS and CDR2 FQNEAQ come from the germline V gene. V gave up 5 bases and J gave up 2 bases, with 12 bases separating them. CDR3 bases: TGTGCCAGCAGCACCGCGCGGGGGAACTATGGCTACACCTTC. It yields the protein CASSTARGNYGYTF.

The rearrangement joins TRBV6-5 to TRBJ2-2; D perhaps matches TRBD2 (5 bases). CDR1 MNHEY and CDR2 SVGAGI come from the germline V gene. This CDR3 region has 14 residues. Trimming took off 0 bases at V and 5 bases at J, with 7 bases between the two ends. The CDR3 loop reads CASSYSGGTGELFF. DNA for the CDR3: TGTGCCAGCAGTTACTCCGGAGGAACCGGGGAGCTGTTTTTT.

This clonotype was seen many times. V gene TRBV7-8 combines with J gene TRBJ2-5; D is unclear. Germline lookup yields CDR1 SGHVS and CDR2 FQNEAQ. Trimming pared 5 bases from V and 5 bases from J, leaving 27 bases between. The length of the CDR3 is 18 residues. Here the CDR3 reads CASSPSPQRGLIEETQYF. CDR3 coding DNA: TGTGCCAGCAGCCCATCGCCCCAGCGCGGCTTAATTGAGGAGACCCAGTACTTC. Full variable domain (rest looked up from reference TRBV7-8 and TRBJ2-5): GAGVSQSPRYKVAKRGQDVALRCDPISGHVSLFWYQQALGQGPEFLTYFQNEAQLDKSGLPSDRFFAERPEGSVSTLKIQRTQQEDSAVYLCASSPSPQRGLIEETQYFGPGTRLLVL.

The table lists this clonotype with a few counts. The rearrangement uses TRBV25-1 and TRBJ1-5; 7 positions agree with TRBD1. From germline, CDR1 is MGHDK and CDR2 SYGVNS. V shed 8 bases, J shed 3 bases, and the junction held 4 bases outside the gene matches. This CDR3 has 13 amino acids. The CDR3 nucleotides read TGTGCCAGCGGCAGGGGGGTCAATCAGCCCCAGCATTTT. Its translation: CASGRGVNQPQHF. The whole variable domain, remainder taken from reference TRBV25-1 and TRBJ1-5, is EADIYQTPRYLVIGTGKKITLECSQTMGHDKMYWYQQDPGMELHLIHYSYGVNSTEKGDLSSESTVSRIRTEHFPLTLESARPSHTSQYLCASGRGVNQPQHFGDGTRLSIL.

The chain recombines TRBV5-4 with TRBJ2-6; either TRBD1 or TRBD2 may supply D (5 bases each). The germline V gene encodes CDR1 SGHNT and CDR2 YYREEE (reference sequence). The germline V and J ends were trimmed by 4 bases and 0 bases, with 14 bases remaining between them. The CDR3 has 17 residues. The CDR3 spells CASSPRDGVSGANVLTF. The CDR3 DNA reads TGTGCCAGCAGCCCTCGGGACGGAGTCTCTGGGGCCAACGTCCTGACTTTC.

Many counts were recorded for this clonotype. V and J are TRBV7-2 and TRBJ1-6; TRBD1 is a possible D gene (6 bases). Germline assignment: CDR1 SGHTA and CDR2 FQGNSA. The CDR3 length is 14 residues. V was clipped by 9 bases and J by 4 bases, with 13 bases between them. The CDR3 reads CASGGGGYNSPLHF. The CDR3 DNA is TGTGCCAGTGGGGGAGGGGGTTATAATTCACCCCTCCACTTT.

For the CDR3, the DNA is TGTGCCAGCAGAGCGGGAGGGCCCTCCTACAATGAGCAGTTCTTC. Amino acids: CASRAGGPSYNEQFF. The chain uses TRBV28 and TRBJ2-1; 10 bases are a match to TRBD2. CDR1 is MDHEN and CDR2 is SYDVKM in the germline V gene. The trim removed 6 bases at V and 0 bases at J, leaving 2 bases unmatched. The CDR3 has 15 residues. Looking up the rest from reference TRBV28 and TRBJ2-1 gives the full variable domain: DVKVTQSSRYLVKRTGEKVFLECVQDMDHENMFWYRQDPGLGLRLIYFSYDVKMKEKGDIPEGYSVSREKKERFSLILESASTNQTSMYLCASRAGGPSYNEQFFGPGTRLTVL.

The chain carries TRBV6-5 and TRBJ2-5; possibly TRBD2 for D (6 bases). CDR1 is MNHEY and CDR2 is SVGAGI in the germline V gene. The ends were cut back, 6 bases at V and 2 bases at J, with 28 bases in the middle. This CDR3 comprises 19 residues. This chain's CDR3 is CASRARIRAPDGRQETQYF. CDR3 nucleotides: TGTGCCAGCAGAGCTAGGATTCGGGCCCCGGATGGGAGGCAAGAGACCCAGTACTTC.

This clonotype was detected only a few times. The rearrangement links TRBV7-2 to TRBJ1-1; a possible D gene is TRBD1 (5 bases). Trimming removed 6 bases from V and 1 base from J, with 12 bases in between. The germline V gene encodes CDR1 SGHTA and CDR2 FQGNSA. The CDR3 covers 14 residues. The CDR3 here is CASRAGTANTEAFF. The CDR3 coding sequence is TGTGCCAGCAGGGCCGGGACCGCGAACACTGAAGCTTTCTTT.

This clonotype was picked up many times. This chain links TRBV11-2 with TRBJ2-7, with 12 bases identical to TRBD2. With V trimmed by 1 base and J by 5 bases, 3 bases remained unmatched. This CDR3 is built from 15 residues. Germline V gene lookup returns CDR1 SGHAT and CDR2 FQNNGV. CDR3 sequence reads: CASSLGLAGAHEQYF. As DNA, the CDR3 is TGTGCCAGCAGCTTAGGACTAGCGGGAGCCCACGAGCAGTACTTC.

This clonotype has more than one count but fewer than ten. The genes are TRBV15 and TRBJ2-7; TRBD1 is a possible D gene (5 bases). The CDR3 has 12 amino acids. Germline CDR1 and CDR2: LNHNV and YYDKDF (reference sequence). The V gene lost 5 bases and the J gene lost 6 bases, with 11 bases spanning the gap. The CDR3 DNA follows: TGTGCCACCAGCCCAGGGAAACTCGAGCAGTACTTC. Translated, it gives CATSPGKLEQYF.